A selection of T cell receptor beta chains follows, all from one sample in a study of T cell responses to AZD1222 COVID-19 vaccine. Clones were sequenced by immunoSEQ multiplex PCR, and TCRdb holds only the in-frame ones, with some missing. The sample comprises 110,000 or so clones, 90% to 95% of which are singletons, and 4% to 5.5% rests with the top ten. The sample in question was peripheral blood, obtained on day 0 of AZD1222 vaccination. These receptors all come from an adult in good health. CDR3s include the opening cysteine and the closing phenylalanine or tryptophan. Fields, in order: D gene, J gene, clone size, V gene, CDR3 protein, CDR3 DNA. A D gene is named only where the DNA matches it firmly. Size values are once, few and many counts, or a class for expanded clones, and some rows have none.

D: TRBD1; J: TRBJ2-2; size: few; V: TRBV7-3; CDR3: CASSGGQPNTGELFF; DNA: TGTGCCAGCAGCGGGGGACAGCCCAACACCGGGGAGCTGTTTTTT
D: NA; J: TRBJ2-2; size: NA; V: TRBV24-1; CDR3: CATSGGTTANTGELFF; DNA: TGTGCCACCAGTGGCGGGACAACCGCGAACACCGGGGAGCTGTTTTTT
D: NA; J: TRBJ1-1; size: few; V: TRBV12-3/TRBV12-4; CDR3: CATTRDTEAFF; DNA: TGTGCCACCACCCGGGACACTGAAGCTTTCTTT
D: TRBD2; J: TRBJ2-1; size: NA; V: TRBV4-1; CDR3: CASREAGKIYNEQFF; DNA: TGCGCCAGCAGAGAAGCGGGGAAGATATACAATGAGCAGTTCTTC
D: TRBD1; J: TRBJ1-2; size: NA; V: TRBV4-3; CDR3: CASRHRDRGDYGYTF; DNA: TGCGCCAGCAGGCACCGGGACAGGGGGGACTATGGCTACACCTTC
D: NA; J: TRBJ1-2; size: once; V: TRBV29-1; CDR3: CSVEGPGSYGYTF; DNA: TGCAGCGTTGAAGGCCCAGGCAGCTATGGCTACACCTTC
D: NA; J: TRBJ1-4; size: NA; V: TRBV27; CDR3: CASSPDDEKLFF; DNA: TGTGCCAGCAGTCCGGACGATGAAAAACTGTTTTTT
D: TRBD2; J: TRBJ2-2; size: NA; V: TRBV9; CDR3: CASSVEEGSGAVGELFF; DNA: TGTGCCAGCAGCGTAGAGGAGGGTAGCGGGGCGGTCGGGGAGCTGTTTTTT
D: NA; J: TRBJ1-1; size: NA; V: TRBV27; CDR3: CASRKSTANTEAFF; DNA: TGTGCCAGCAGGAAATCGACAGCGAACACTGAAGCTTTCTTT
D: NA; J: TRBJ1-2; size: NA; V: TRBV12-3/TRBV12-4; CDR3: CASSLSGRYGYTF; DNA: TGTGCCAGCAGTTTAAGCGGACGCTATGGCTACACCTTC
D: NA; J: TRBJ2-7; size: once; V: TRBV6-5; CDR3: CASSPSYSGFEQYF; DNA: TGTGCCAGCAGTCCCTCCTATTCAGGGTTCGAGCAGTACTTC
D: TRBD1; J: TRBJ1-4; size: NA; V: TRBV7-2; CDR3: CASSFLGQLNEKLFF; DNA: TGTGCCAGCAGCTTCTTGGGACAGCTTAATGAAAAACTGTTTTTT
D: NA; J: TRBJ2-7; size: once; V: TRBV6-5; CDR3: CASSQPEDYEQYF; DNA: TGTGCCAGCAGTCAACCGGAGGACTACGAGCAGTACTTC
D: NA; J: TRBJ2-1; size: NA; V: TRBV7-3; CDR3: CASSLWQNDNEQFF; DNA: TGTGCCAGCAGCTTATGGCAGAACGACAATGAGCAGTTCTTC
D: TRBD1; J: TRBJ2-7; size: NA; V: TRBV6-1; CDR3: CASSESTGGYEQYF; DNA: TGTGCCAGCAGTGAATCGACAGGGGGATACGAGCAGTACTTC
D: TRBD2; J: TRBJ2-3; size: NA; V: TRBV7-9; CDR3: CASSEGLGTDTQYF; DNA: TGTGCCAGCAGCGAGGGACTAGGAACAGATACGCAGTATTTT
D: NA; J: TRBJ2-1; size: NA; V: TRBV19; CDR3: CASKDATSHDYNEQFF; DNA: TGTGCCAGTAAGGATGCGACTTCTCATGATTACAATGAGCAGTTCTTC